Each of the 27 T cell receptor beta chains below was sequenced from the same sample in a study of cytomegalovirus exposure and HLA in healthy donors. The PCR had 60 Vbeta and 13 Jbeta primers. Some clones are missing from TCRdb's copy, which holds only in-frame ones; the method was immunoSEQ multiplex PCR. Of some 120,000 clones in the sample, 82% were seen once. The sequencing sample was made of PBMCs. The source of these receptors is a male donor in good health and CMV-seropositive.

J is TRBJ2-3 and V is TRBV28; 9 bases line up with TRBD1. Trimming removed 9 bases from V and 2 bases from J; junction bases left unmatched: 3. The CDR3 covers 13 residues. Germline values: CDR1 MDHEN, CDR2 SYDVKM. CDR3 protein: CASVQGATDTQYF. The CDR3 region has the DNA TGTGCCAGTGTACAGGGGGCCACAGATACGCAGTATTTT. The full variable domain, its missing parts supplied by reference TRBV28 and TRBJ2-3, is DVKVTQSSRYLVKRTGEKVFLECVQDMDHENMFWYRQDPGLGLRLIYFSYDVKMKEKGDIPEGYSVSREKKERFSLILESASTNQTSMYLCASVQGATDTQYFGPGTRLTVL.

In this sample, this clone turned up a few times. The V gene is TRBV6-1, the J gene TRBJ2-3, with TRBD2 identical over 9 bases. V trimming: 3 bases; J trimming: 5 bases; junction bases outside the gene matches: 6. The CDR3 has 15 amino acids. Germline CDR1 MNHNS, CDR2 SASEGT. CDR3 DNA sequence: TGTGCCAGCAGTGAGGTAGCGGGAGTAGGAGATACGCAGTATTTT. Its translation is CASSEVAGVGDTQYF.

The chain employs TRBV6-1 and TRBJ1-6; D is ambiguous. V was clipped by 7 bases and J by 6 bases, with 10 bases between them. The CDR3 is made up of 13 amino acids. Germline V gene data show CDR1 as MNHNS and CDR2 as SASEGT. The DNA for the CDR3 is TGTGCCAGCACGGGAGGCGGTAATTCACCCCTCCACTTT. Its translation: CASTGGGNSPLHF.

The chain has TRBV7-3 and TRBJ1-6; 11 bases line up with TRBD1. The CDR3 has 17 residues. Germline CDR1 SGHTA, CDR2 FQGTGA. The V and J ends lost 5 bases and 10 bases, in that order; junction bases with no gene match: 13. CDR3 DNA sequence: TGTGCCAGCAGCCCCCATGGACAGGGGGCGAGTTGGTCACCCCTCCACTTT. As protein: CASSPHGQGASWSPLHF.

The J gene is TRBJ1-4, the V gene TRBV2, with D unresolved. Trimming stripped 1 base from V and 3 bases from J, with 9 bases between. The CDR3 is made up of 15 amino acids. From germline, CDR1 is SNHLY and CDR2 FYNNEI. CDR3 amino acids: CASSEDRGANEKLFF. CDR3 nucleotide sequence: TGTGCCAGCAGTGAAGATCGGGGTGCTAATGAAAAACTGTTTTTT.

The genes are TRBV29-1 and TRBJ1-1; 11 bases fit TRBD1. The CDR3 totals 13 residues. Per germline, CDR1 SQVTM and CDR2 ANQGSEA. V was pared by 1 base and J by 6 bases, with 1 base of the junction left unmatched. The chain's CDR3 is CSVEGTGGPEAFF. The CDR3 DNA sequence: TGCAGCGTTGAAGGGACAGGGGGCCCTGAAGCTTTCTTT. Complete variable domain (other parts from reference TRBV29-1 and TRBJ1-1): SAVISQKPSRDICQRGTSLTIQCQVDSQVTMMFWYRQQPGQSLTLIATANQGSEATYESGFVIDKFPISRPNLTFSTLTVSNMSPEDSSIYLCSVEGTGGPEAFFGQGTRLTVV.

In its sample, this clone was seen once. The chain employs TRBV7-8 and TRBJ2-7, with unresolved D. CDR1 and CDR2 (germline): SGHVS, FQNEAQ. This CDR3 has 12 amino acids. V lost 5 bases and J 0 bases, leaving 5 bases between the germline ends. CDR3: CASSLSSYEQYF. CDR3 nucleotides: TGTGCCAGCAGCCTTAGCTCCTACGAGCAGTACTTC.

The chain uses TRBV19 and TRBJ2-2, with a tentative D call TRBD1 (5 bases). Trimming shortened V by 2 bases and J by 7 bases, and 8 bases separated the two germline ends. Germline loops: CDR1 LNHDA, CDR2 SQIVND (reference sequence). The CDR3 is 13 amino acids. The CDR3 reads CASSISTGGELFF. CDR3 coding DNA: TGTGCCAGTAGTATAAGTACAGGCGGGGAGCTGTTTTTT.

The V and J genes are TRBV29-1 and TRBJ2-1, with 9 nucleotides matching TRBD1. The CDR3 has 14 residues. CDR1 is SQVTM and CDR2 is ANQGSEA in the germline V gene. V shed 7 bases, J shed 2 bases, and the junction held 6 bases outside the gene matches. CDR3 nucleotide sequence: TGCAGCGGGGGTGACAGGGGGGCCTACAATGAGCAGTTCTTC. Translation: CSGGDRGAYNEQFF.

The rearrangement links TRBV27 to TRBJ2-2; D gene ambiguous. Germline CDR1 and CDR2: MNHEY and SMNVEV (reference sequence). This CDR3 is 12 amino acids long. V lost 5 bases and J 8 bases, leaving 9 bases between the germline ends. CDR3 in DNA: TGTGCCAGCAGTCCTCCGGTAGGGGAGCTGTTTTTT. Translated: CASSPPVGELFF.

The chain has TRBV25-1 and TRBJ1-2; maybe TRBD1 (5 bases). V shed 8 bases and J shed 0 bases, with 13 bases lying between them. Germline CDR1 MGHDK, CDR2 SYGVNS. The CDR3 is 14 residues long. The CDR3 here is CASQPAGANYGYTF. As DNA, the CDR3 is TGTGCCAGCCAGCCCGCGGGGGCTAACTATGGCTACACCTTC.

The chain joins TRBV2 to TRBJ1-4, with TRBD1 as a possible D gene (5 bases). With 3 bases removed from V and 7 bases from J, the gap between germline ends came to 6 bases. CDR1 is SNHLY, CDR2 FYNNEI, per germline. The length of the CDR3 is 12 residues. The CDR3: CASSETAEKLFF. The DNA for the CDR3 is TGTGCCAGCAGTGAGACAGCTGAAAAACTGTTTTTT.

This rearrangement joins TRBV2 to TRBJ1-1; D gene uncertain. This CDR3 contains 13 residues. Trimming took off 3 bases at V and 1 base at J, with 6 bases between the two ends. The germline CDR1 and CDR2 sequences are SNHLY and FYNNEI. DNA of the CDR3: TGTGCCAGCAGTGAGTTAGAGAACACTGAAGCTTTCTTT. Amino acid sequence: CASSELENTEAFF.

The table lists this clone with a few counts. This sequence joins TRBV5-1 and TRBJ2-3, with 13 bases lining up with TRBD2. V lost 3 bases to trimming and J lost 6 bases; unmatched junction nucleotides: 1. The CDR3 extends over 14 amino acids. Per the germline V gene, CDR1 is SGHRS and CDR2 is YFSETQ. CDR3 sequence: CASSWGLAGDTQYF. CDR3 nucleotides: TGCGCCAGCAGCTGGGGACTAGCGGGGGATACGCAGTATTTT.

This chain links TRBV10-3 with TRBJ2-1; D may be TRBD2 (6 bases). V dropped 7 bases and J dropped 10 bases, with 20 bases sitting between them. There are 14 residues in the CDR3. The germline V gene has CDR1 ENHRY and CDR2 SYGVKD. The CDR3 nucleotides are TGTGCCATCAAATCCGCTAGCGAGGAAGGAGAGCAGTTCTTC. Residues: CAIKSASEEGEQFF.

This clone was counted a single time. This rearrangement joins TRBV7-2 to TRBJ2-1; 9 bases match TRBD2. Germline CDR1 and CDR2: SGHTA and FQGNSA. V shed 4 bases, J shed 8 bases, and the junction held 9 bases outside the gene matches. The CDR3 is made up of 15 amino acids. The CDR3 DNA sequence: TGTGCCAGCAGCTGGGGGACTAGCTCGAAGGATGAGCAGTTCTTC. Its protein is CASSWGTSSKDEQFF. The full variable domain, with the rest looked up from reference TRBV7-2 and TRBJ2-1, is GAGVSQSPSNKVTEKGKDVELRCDPISGHTALYWYRQSLGQGLEFLIYFQGNSAPDKSGLPSDRFSAERTGGSVSTLTIQRTQQEDSAVYLCASSWGTSSKDEQFFGPGTRLTVL.

V usage is TRBV5-1 and J usage is TRBJ2-2, with TRBD2 as a possible D gene (6 bases). Trimming left V 1 base short and J 4 bases short, with 11 bases between. The CDR3 contains 15 residues. Germline values: CDR1 SGHRS, CDR2 YFSETQ. CDR3 sequence reads: CASSLRTEGTGELFF. DNA of the CDR3: TGCGCCAGCAGCTTGCGGACGGAGGGCACCGGGGAGCTGTTTTTT.

V and J are TRBV28 and TRBJ2-3; tentatively, D is TRBD2 (6 bases). Trimming left V 7 bases short and J 0 bases short, with 14 bases between. CDR3 length: 15 amino acids. Germline CDR1 MDHEN, CDR2 SYDVKM. The CDR3 DNA follows: TGTGCCAGCAAGGGTTCTAGCGTCAGCACAGATACGCAGTATTTT. Translated: CASKGSSVSTDTQYF.

The chain is built from TRBV4-1 and TRBJ2-3; no definite D call. CDR1 and CDR2 (germline): MGHRA, YSYEKL. The CDR3 spans 15 residues. V was pared by 3 bases and J by 1 base, with 11 bases between. The CDR3 nucleotides are TGCGCCAGCAGCCACTCCCCGCCAGGCACAGATACGCAGTATTTT. This encodes CASSHSPPGTDTQYF.

This rearrangement joins TRBV19 to TRBJ2-4; D is undetermined. Germline lookup yields CDR1 LNHDA and CDR2 SQIVND (reference sequence). This CDR3 spans 14 amino acids. V lost 0 bases to trimming and J lost 8 bases, with 11 bases between them. The CDR3 DNA is TGTGCCAGTAGTATAGAAGCGACGTTGGACATTCAGTACTTC. It translates to CASSIEATLDIQYF.

This clone was detected a few times. The V call is TRBV19, the J call TRBJ2-5, with TRBD2 matching 7 bases. The J call is doubtful: the DNA matches TRBJ2-7 better. CDR1 and CDR2 (germline): LNHDA, SQIVND (reference sequence). CDR3 length: 14 amino acids. The CDR3 DNA is TGTGCCAGTAGTCTTTCCGGGACTACCGACGAGCAGTACTTC. It yields the protein CASSLSGTTDEQYF.

The chain uses TRBV7-8 and TRBJ1-5; D gene ambiguous. V was pared by 5 bases and J by 2 bases, with 16 bases between. Germline V CDR1 and CDR2: SGHVS, FQNEAQ. This CDR3 spans 16 amino acids. In DNA form, the CDR3 reads TGTGCCAGCAGCCAACGGAGCGGGGAGGGCAATCAGCCCCAGCATTTT. As protein: CASSQRSGEGNQPQHF.

This clone is a singleton in its sample. V is TRBV4-3 and J is TRBJ2-2; TRBD1 is a possible D gene (6 bases). Germline V gene sequence: CDR1 LGHNA, CDR2 YSLEER. The CDR3 extends over 16 amino acids. V was trimmed by 6 bases and J by 3 bases, leaving 17 bases between them. Here the CDR3 reads CASRLLTGGYTGELFF. As DNA, the CDR3 is TGCGCCAGCAGACTATTGACAGGAGGTTACACCGGGGAGCTGTTTTTT.

The V gene is TRBV28, the J gene TRBJ2-5, with 13 bases that match TRBD2. Trimming cost V 4 bases and J 0 bases; bases outside gene matches: 17. There are 21 residues in the CDR3. Germline lookup yields CDR1 MDHEN and CDR2 SYDVKM. CDR3 nucleotide sequence: TGTGCCAGCAGTTCAACCTGGACTAGCGGGAGCCAATCCTGGTACCAAGAGACCCAGTACTTC. Its protein is CASSSTWTSGSQSWYQETQYF.

The V and J genes are TRBV7-8 and TRBJ1-2; D is perhaps TRBD1 (5 bases). Germline CDR1 is SGHVS and CDR2 is FQNEAQ. The V end lost 1 base, the J end lost 4 bases, and 13 bases lay between the germline ends. The CDR3 sequence is 15 residues long. The CDR3, as DNA: TGTGCCAGCAGCTTAGACTTCGGGGGGGTCTATGGCTACACCTTC. Its translation is CASSLDFGGVYGYTF.

This clone has only one observation. The chain has TRBV7-8 and TRBJ2-1, with 7 bases lining up with TRBD2. The germline gives CDR1 SGHVS, CDR2 FQNEAQ. J was trimmed by 3 bases and V by 1 base; bases with no gene match: 21. The CDR3 has 21 amino acids. CDR3 bases: TGTGCCAGCAGCTTAGTGGTGGGTTGGGCGGGAGTTGGGTTAGGCTACAATGAGCAGTTCTTC. Protein: CASSLVVGWAGVGLGYNEQFF.

V usage is TRBV2 and J usage is TRBJ1-1; possible D gene TRBD1, 6 bases. This CDR3 spans 16 amino acids. CDR1 SNHLY and CDR2 FYNNEI come from the germline V gene. Trimming removed 6 bases at V and 6 bases at J, with 23 bases between. In DNA form, the CDR3 reads TGTGCCAGCAGGGGGGGGCCCGGAAATCTTCACGCTGAAGCTTTCTTT. Its translation: CASRGGPGNLHAEAFF.